The 6 T cell receptor beta chains below were found in one sample sequenced in a study of CD8+ T cells in alopecia areata. Treatment noted: oral pan-JAK inhibitor, 5-10 mg twice daily. Once RNA had been extracted, it was reverse transcribed into cDNA to act as the sequencing template. Profiling relied on immunoSEQ multiplex PCR, and the TCRdb table lists in-frame clones only, not all of them. The sample contains over 150,000 clones, around three fifths of which appear only once. The sequenced sample was CD4+ T cells sorted from blood, obtained at week 24, from a patient treated with tofacitinib. All receptors derive from a human donor with alopecia areata.

The genes are TRBV15 and TRBJ1-6; D gene ambiguous. The CDR3 is made up of 15 amino acids. Trimming cost V 1 base and J 5 bases, with 9 bases left between them. The V gene's germline CDR1 is LNHNV and CDR2 YYDKDF (reference sequence). This chain's CDR3 is CATSRGRVDNSPLHF. CDR3 bases: TGTGCCACCAGCAGAGGACGGGTCGATAATTCACCCCTCCACTTT.

The chain couples TRBV7-6 to TRBJ2-7; 10 bases align to TRBD1. The junction had 10 bases not matched to a gene; V was cut back by 9 bases and J by 5 bases. The CDR3 runs 14 residues. Germline loops: CDR1 SGHVS, CDR2 FNYEAQ. The CDR3 loop is CARKGGTGENEQYF. The CDR3 nucleotides are TGTGCCAGAAAGGGGGGGACAGGGGAGAACGAGCAGTACTTC.

This clone was seen more than once but under ten times. This rearrangement joins TRBV18 to TRBJ1-1, with D maybe TRBD1 (5 bases). CDR1 is KGHSH, CDR2 LQKENI, per germline. The CDR3 covers 14 residues. V lost 3 bases and J 8 bases, leaving 16 bases between the germline ends. CDR3 protein: CASSPVARTLEAFF. Here the CDR3 DNA reads TGTGCCAGCTCACCTGTCGCCAGGACACTCGAAGCTTTCTTT.

This chain joins TRBV19 and TRBJ1-5; 7 positions agree with TRBD1. The CDR3 sequence is 14 residues long. J was trimmed by 2 bases and V by 3 bases; bases with no gene match: 1. The germline V gene has CDR1 LNHDA and CDR2 SQIVND (reference sequence). The CDR3 DNA reads TGTGCCAGTAGTATCGGACAGGGCAATCAGCCCCAGCATTTT. Protein product: CASSIGQGNQPQHF.

The chain is built from TRBV2 and TRBJ1-1; D is ambiguous. The germline gives CDR1 SNHLY, CDR2 FYNNEI. The CDR3 has 11 residues. V lost 7 bases to trimming and J lost 3 bases, with 6 bases between them. CDR3: CASTGYTEAFF. The CDR3 DNA follows: TGTGCCAGCACAGGATACACTGAAGCTTTCTTT.

This clone was detected only a few times. The chain employs TRBV2 and TRBJ2-2, with 7 positions matching TRBD1. Per the germline V gene, CDR1 is SNHLY and CDR2 is FYNNEI. This CDR3 is 15 amino acids long. V lost 4 bases and J lost 5; bases outside the gene matches: 7. The CDR3 here is CASSGQGGRTGELFF. DNA for the CDR3: TGTGCCAGCAGTGGACAGGGTGGTAGGACCGGGGAGCTGTTTTTT.